The 20 T cell receptor beta chains presented below share a single source sample, sequenced in a study of OX40 agonist ivuxolimab in advanced cancers. The table came from immunoSEQ multiplex PCR; TCRdb's copy has only in-frame clones and leaves some out. The sample has 39,000 or so clones; 80% to 95% are singletons. Here the sequenced sample was CD4+ or CD8+ T cells sorted from blood, taken in a trial of the OX40 agonist ivuxolimab. Receptors originate from an adult with an advanced solid tumor such as melanoma, head and neck, liver or kidney cancer.

The genes are TRBV6-5 and TRBJ2-7; TRBD2 matches at 11 bases. The germline CDR1 and CDR2 sequences are MNHEY and SVGAGI. CDR3 size: 16 residues. After removal of 0 bases from V and 7 bases from J, the junction contained 8 bases not matched to a gene. The CDR3 nucleotides are TGTGCCAGCAGTTACTCTGGGCTAGCGGGAGGCGGGGAGCAGTACTTC. Translating it yields CASSYSGLAGGGEQYF.

The chain links TRBV9 to TRBJ2-7; no firm D call. Trimming cost V 3 bases and J 6 bases, with 13 bases left between them. The V gene's germline CDR1 is SGDLS and CDR2 YYNGEE. This CDR3 contains 13 residues. Here the CDR3 reads CASSERTLGEQYF. The CDR3 DNA follows: TGTGCCAGCAGCGAAAGGACCCTAGGCGAGCAGTACTTC. The full variable domain, with the rest looked up from reference TRBV9 and TRBJ2-7, is DSGVTQTPKHLITATGQRVTLRCSPRSGDLSVYWYQQSLDQGLQFLIQYYNGEERAKGNILERFSAQQFPDLHSELNLSSLELGDSALYFCASSERTLGEQYFGPGTRLTVT.

This chain's CDR3 is CAILDSSSYEQYF. The DNA of the CDR3 is TGTGCCATCCTAGACTCGAGCTCCTACGAGCAGTACTTC. This sequence joins TRBV25-1 and TRBJ2-7; D is unresolved. V lost 10 bases and J 0 bases, leaving 13 bases between the germline ends. CDR1 and CDR2 from the germline V gene are MGHDK and SYGVNS. The CDR3 has 13 residues.

The chain employs TRBV6-5 and TRBJ2-7; D is unclear. V lost 2 bases to trimming and J lost 3 bases, with 11 bases between them. This CDR3 has 14 residues. Germline lookup yields CDR1 MNHEY and CDR2 SVGAGI. CDR3 loop: CASSYRPVNYEQYF. The CDR3 region has the DNA TGTGCCAGCAGTTACCGTCCGGTCAACTACGAGCAGTACTTC.

V is TRBV6-5 and J is TRBJ2-2; tentatively, D is TRBD1 (6 bases). The V end was cut by 5 bases, the J end by 4 bases, with 14 bases between. Germline assignment: CDR1 MNHEY and CDR2 SVGAGI. The CDR3 has 15 residues. The CDR3 region is CASSTGFRATGELFF. Written as DNA, the CDR3 is TGTGCCAGCAGTACAGGGTTTAGGGCCACCGGGGAGCTGTTTTTT.

This clone appeared once. The V call is TRBV28, the J call TRBJ2-6; D is undetermined. The CDR3 is 15 residues long. V dropped 2 bases and J dropped 0 bases, with 5 bases sitting between them. CDR1 is MDHEN and CDR2 is SYDVKM in the germline V gene. CDR3 residues: CASSLPGSGANVLTF. The CDR3 nucleotides are TGTGCCAGCAGTTTACCCGGCTCTGGGGCCAACGTCCTGACTTTC.

The CDR3 coding sequence is TGCAGCGTTGCCGGGTCAGGTCTAGGATCCGAGCAGTACTTC. Protein product: CSVAGSGLGSEQYF. The rearrangement uses TRBV29-1 and TRBJ2-7; D is ambiguous. There are 14 residues in the CDR3. The V end lost 4 bases, the J end lost 6 bases, and 19 bases lay between the germline ends. Per the germline V gene, CDR1 is SQVTM and CDR2 is ANQGSEA.

This clone was detected only once. This chain connects TRBV27 to TRBJ2-1; 10 bases match TRBD1. The CDR3 has 14 residues. V dropped 3 bases and J dropped 11; count of bases not matched to a gene: 7. The V gene's germline CDR1 is MNHEY and CDR2 SMNVEV (reference sequence). In DNA, the CDR3 is TGTGCCAGCAGTTTGACAGGGACAGGGGTCCAGCAGTTCTTC. The encoded protein is CASSLTGTGVQQFF.

The rearrangement joins TRBV4-1 to TRBJ2-4, with 7 bases identical to TRBD1. CDR3 length equals 13 residues. CDR1 and CDR2 from the germline V gene are MGHRA and YSYEKL. With 3 bases clipped from V and 9 bases from J, the junction kept 5 bases outside the gene matches. CDR3 protein: CASSQGTVGIQYF. The CDR3 DNA reads as TGCGCCAGCAGCCAGGGGACAGTGGGCATTCAGTACTTC.

This clone showed up just a few times. This sequence joins TRBV29-1 and TRBJ2-2, with D perhaps TRBD2 (5 bases). The CDR3 covers 13 residues. CDR1 and CDR2 (germline): SQVTM, ANQGSEA. V was pared by 5 bases and J by 4 bases, with 11 bases between. The CDR3 here is CSVRIGGTGELFF. In DNA form, the CDR3 reads TGCAGCGTTAGGATTGGAGGCACCGGGGAGCTGTTTTTT.

V usage is TRBV6-6 and J usage is TRBJ1-1; D gene ambiguous. Germline CDR1 and CDR2: MNHNY and SVGAGI (reference sequence). This CDR3 is 13 amino acids long. V lost 7 bases and J 4 bases, leaving 13 bases between the germline ends. Written as DNA, the CDR3 is TGTGCCAGCACCCAAGGGTGGGGCACTGAAGCTTTCTTT. Translation: CASTQGWGTEAFF.

V and J are TRBV27 and TRBJ2-3; D not certain. Germline V CDR1 and CDR2: MNHEY, SMNVEV (reference sequence). Trimming took 8 bases from V and 2 from J, leaving 14 bases between them. The length of the CDR3 is 14 residues. The DNA for the CDR3 is TGTGCCAGCCGCGCCTGGCAGCTCACAGATACGCAGTATTTT. Its protein is CASRAWQLTDTQYF.

This sequence joins TRBV6-5 and TRBJ1-1, with D possibly TRBD1 on 5 matching bases. The V end was cut by 0 bases, the J end by 1 base, with 12 bases between. The germline CDR1 and CDR2 sequences are MNHEY and SVGAGI. This CDR3 has 16 residues. The CDR3 region is CASSYSLDNPNTEAFF. The CDR3 nucleotides are TGTGCCAGCAGTTACTCACTGGACAATCCGAACACTGAAGCTTTCTTT.

The V and J genes are TRBV10-3 and TRBJ2-5, with 8 bases lining up with TRBD1. This CDR3 has 15 amino acids. Germline CDR1 reads ENHRY; CDR2 reads SYGVKD. J was trimmed by 5 bases and V by 6 bases; bases with no gene match: 11. The CDR3 here is CAISDITDRGETQYF. The CDR3 DNA reads as TGTGCCATCAGCGATATAACTGACAGGGGCGAGACCCAGTACTTC.

V gene TRBV30 combines with J gene TRBJ2-3; 13 nucleotides match TRBD2. This CDR3 contains 21 residues. The germline gives CDR1 GTSNPN, CDR2 SVGIG (reference sequence). With 3 bases clipped from V and 4 bases from J, the junction kept 22 bases outside the gene matches. CDR3 in amino acids: CAWSGIGTSGNPSLWADTQYF. The CDR3, as DNA: TGTGCCTGGAGCGGAATCGGGACTAGCGGGAACCCAAGTCTATGGGCAGATACGCAGTATTTT.

This chain connects TRBV7-6 to TRBJ2-1; TRBD1 or TRBD2 may be the D gene (7 bases each). Germline-derived CDR1 and CDR2 are SGHVS and FNYEAQ. V was pared by 3 bases and J by 10 bases, with 16 bases between. The CDR3 spans 14 residues. CDR3 amino acids: CASSLGGGVREQFF. In DNA form, the CDR3 reads TGTGCCAGCAGCTTGGGAGGGGGCGTCAGGGAGCAGTTCTTC.

This chain uses TRBV11-1 with TRBJ1-1; D call uncertain. Trimming pared 5 bases from V and 0 bases from J, leaving 7 bases between. Germline V gives CDR1 SGHAT, CDR2 FQDESV (reference sequence). The CDR3 totals 13 residues. CDR3 residues: CASSPFMNTEAFF. The CDR3 nucleotides read TGTGCCAGCAGCCCATTTATGAACACTGAAGCTTTCTTT.

The chain recombines TRBV2 with TRBJ2-2; the match to TRBD1 covers 10 bases. Losses at the gene ends were 7 bases for V and 4 bases for J; bases not matched to a gene: 6. Germline values: CDR1 SNHLY, CDR2 FYNNEI. This CDR3 has 15 residues. CDR3 protein: CASTETGGTTGELFF. As DNA, the CDR3 is TGTGCCAGCACGGAGACAGGGGGCACCACCGGGGAGCTGTTTTTT. Looking up the rest from reference TRBV2 and TRBJ2-2 gives the full variable domain: EPEVTQTPSHQVTQMGQEVILRCVPISNHLYFYWYRQILGQKVEFLVSFYNNEISEKSEIFDDQFSVERPDGSNFTLKIRSTKLEDSAMYFCASTETGGTTGELFFGEGSRLTVL.

The V and J genes are TRBV30 and TRBJ2-7, with D perhaps matching TRBD1 (6 bases). Germline V gene lookup returns CDR1 GTSNPN and CDR2 SVGIG (reference sequence). The V end lost 7 bases, the J end lost 4 bases, and 14 bases lay between the germline ends. The CDR3 covers 12 residues. The CDR3 bases are TGTGCCTTGAAGGGGACACCGTACGAGCAGTACTTC. This sequence encodes CALKGTPYEQYF. The entire variable domain, with the rest obtained from reference TRBV30 and TRBJ2-7, is as follows: SQTIHQWPATLVQPVGSPLSLECTVEGTSNPNLYWYRQAAGRGLQLLFYSVGIGQISSEVPQNLSASRPQDRQFILSSKKLLLSDSGFYLCALKGTPYEQYFGPGTRLTVT.

This clone was counted once. The J gene is TRBJ2-2, the V gene TRBV4-1; D might be TRBD1 (6 bases). The CDR3 is 16 amino acids. Trimming shortened V by 4 bases and J by 0 bases, and 12 bases separated the two germline ends. Per germline, CDR1 MGHRA and CDR2 YSYEKL. CDR3 DNA sequence: TGCGCCAGCAGCCCTGGACAGTTCGCGAACACCGGGGAGCTGTTTTTT. This encodes CASSPGQFANTGELFF.